These 12 T cell receptor beta chains were sequenced from one sample in a study of blood T cell repertoires in COVID-19. Sequencing used immunoSEQ multiplex PCR; TCRdb keeps in-frame clones, though not all of them. The sample includes approximately 200,000 clones, roughly 81% of them seen just once. The source material was peripheral blood. These receptors all stem from a woman of 80 years or more with COVID-19, enrolled during active disease.

V is TRBV28 and J is TRBJ2-4; 10 nucleotides agree with TRBD1. Germline CDR1 is MDHEN and CDR2 is SYDVKM. J lost 6 bases, V lost 3 bases, and 5 bases had no gene match. The CDR3 spans 15 residues. CDR3 sequence (DNA): TGTGCCAGCAGTTTCAGGACAGGGGGTGGAAACATTCAGTACTTC. The encoded protein is CASSFRTGGGNIQYF.

The chain combines TRBV9 with TRBJ2-5, with 9 bases identical to TRBD2. CDR1 and CDR2 (germline): SGDLS, YYNGEE. The CDR3 length is 15 residues. Trimming at V came to 0 bases and at J to 4 bases, leaving 4 bases not matched to a gene. The chain's CDR3 is CASSVGSGSSETQYF. The CDR3 nucleotides read TGTGCCAGCAGCGTAGGTAGCGGGAGCTCAGAGACCCAGTACTTC.

The chain employs TRBV15 and TRBJ2-3, with D hard to call. The CDR3 spans 15 residues. The germline V gene encodes CDR1 LNHNV and CDR2 YYDKDF (reference sequence). With 2 bases removed from V and 1 base from J, the gap between germline ends came to 10 bases. The DNA for the CDR3 is TGTGCCACCAGCAGACCCTCCGGAGGCACAGATACGCAGTATTTT. Its translation is CATSRPSGGTDTQYF.

The chain combines TRBV2 with TRBJ1-4; 8 positions match TRBD1. CDR3 length equals 15 residues. Germline V lookup: CDR1 SNHLY, CDR2 FYNNEI. Unmatched junction bases numbered 7, after V lost 6 bases and J lost 4 bases. The CDR3 DNA follows: TGTGCCAGCAGCCGACAGGGGATCAGTAATGAAAAACTGTTTTTT. Encoded protein: CASSRQGISNEKLFF. The variable domain in full, with the rest retrieved from reference TRBV2 and TRBJ1-4, is EPEVTQTPSHQVTQMGQEVILRCVPISNHLYFYWYRQILGQKVEFLVSFYNNEISEKSEIFDDQFSVERPDGSNFTLKIRSTKLEDSAMYFCASSRQGISNEKLFFGSGTQLSVL.

V gene TRBV2 combines with J gene TRBJ2-1; 12 bases are shared with TRBD2. Germline CDR1 SNHLY, CDR2 FYNNEI. Trimming at V came to 3 bases and at J to 8 bases, leaving 8 bases not matched to a gene. This CDR3 is built from 16 residues. CDR3 coding DNA: TGTGCCAGCAGTGATCTCCTAGCGGGAGGGCCCGATGAGCAGTTCTTC. Its translation is CASSDLLAGGPDEQFF.

This clone has a single count. The gene calls are TRBV13 and TRBJ2-1, with a tentative D call TRBD2 (5 bases). Per the germline V gene, CDR1 is PRHDT and CDR2 is FYEKMQ (reference sequence). CDR3 length equals 12 residues. Trimming took 2 bases from V and 8 from J, leaving 7 bases between them. The chain's CDR3 is CASSLRGDEQFF. CDR3 DNA sequence: TGTGCCAGCAGCTTACGGGGAGATGAGCAGTTCTTC.

CDR3 protein: CASSLGLAGVDTQYF. The DNA for the CDR3 is TGTGCCAGCAGCTTAGGACTAGCGGGCGTGGATACGCAGTATTTT. The V call is TRBV11-3, the J call TRBJ2-3; 10 bases are shared with TRBD2. Per germline, CDR1 SGHNT and CDR2 YENEEA. CDR3 length: 15 amino acids. With 1 base clipped from V and 6 bases from J, the junction kept 4 bases outside the gene matches.

The chain is built from TRBV7-9 and TRBJ1-1, with unresolved D. Trimming shortened V by 1 base and J by 11 bases, and 11 bases separated the two germline ends. Germline values: CDR1 SEHNR, CDR2 FQNEAQ (reference sequence). This CDR3 comprises 12 residues. CDR3 in amino acids: CASSLGEASAFF. The CDR3 coding sequence is TGTGCCAGCAGCTTAGGGGAGGCTTCGGCTTTCTTT.

V usage is TRBV7-7 and J usage is TRBJ2-7; 9 bases fit TRBD1. Unmatched junction bases numbered 1, after V lost 4 bases and J lost 3 bases. The length of the CDR3 is 13 residues. Germline CDR1 SSHAT, CDR2 FNYEAQ (reference sequence). CDR3 amino acids: CASSSDRGYEQYF. The CDR3 nucleotides are TGTGCCAGCAGCTCGGACAGGGGCTACGAGCAGTACTTC. Variable domain in full (rest from reference TRBV7-7 and TRBJ2-7): GAGVSQSPRYKVTKRGQDVTLRCDPISSHATLYWYQQALGQGPEFLTYFNYEAQPDKSGLPSDRFSAERPEGSISTLTIQRTEQRDSAMYRCASSSDRGYEQYFGPGTRLTVT.

This chain joins TRBV6-6 and TRBJ2-1; 10 nucleotides align to TRBD1. The CDR3 loop spans 15 amino acids. Germline trimming cut 6 bases from V and 5 bases from J; bases unmatched to any gene: 7. Germline V lookup: CDR1 MNHNY, CDR2 SVGAGI (reference sequence). The CDR3 nucleotides read TGTGCCAGCAGCCCGACAGGGGGCTTCGACAATGAGCAGTTCTTC. Translating gives CASSPTGGFDNEQFF.

The chain links TRBV19 to TRBJ1-6; possible D gene TRBD1, 5 bases. The CDR3 consists of 13 residues. The germline V gene encodes CDR1 LNHDA and CDR2 SQIVND (reference sequence). Between the trimmed V and J ends, which lost 8 bases and 7 bases, there was a span of 12 bases. CDR3 amino acids: CASGGDGNSPLHF. CDR3 in DNA: TGTGCCAGTGGAGGGGACGGCAATTCACCCCTCCACTTT.

This chain connects TRBV24-1 to TRBJ1-5; 11 nucleotides agree with TRBD1. CDR3 length: 16 amino acids. The J segment lost 9 bases and the V segment lost 4 bases, leaving 10 bases of the junction unmatched. In germline, CDR1 is KGHDR, CDR2 SFDVKD. The CDR3 sequence: CATSESGTGGYPPQHF. The DNA for the CDR3 is TGTGCCACCAGTGAATCCGGGACAGGGGGTTACCCGCCCCAGCATTTT.